These 9 T cell receptor beta chains share one sample of origin, sequenced in a study of identifying expanded T cells in peripheral blood. TCRdb's copy holds only in-frame clones and misses some; the assay was immunoSEQ multiplex PCR. Here the sample spans 80,000 to 95,000 clones, approximately 90% being singletons. The sample consisted of blood. The receptors were sampled from a person between 18 and 75 years old in good health.

This clone was counted once. V usage is TRBV5-1 and J usage is TRBJ1-2; 8 positions agree with TRBD1. Germline assignment: CDR1 SGHRS and CDR2 YFSETQ. Trimming at V came to 1 base and at J to 4 bases, leaving 6 bases not matched to a gene. The CDR3 contains 15 residues. The CDR3 DNA reads as TGCGCCAGCAGCTTGAGACAGGGGACTAGCTATGGCTACACCTTC. It is translated as CASSLRQGTSYGYTF.

V gene TRBV14 combines with J gene TRBJ2-5; D may be TRBD1 (5 bases). The better agreement between TRBJ2-7 and the DNA end casts doubt on the J call. Germline loops: CDR1 SGHDN, CDR2 FVKESK. The CDR3 consists of 16 residues. The CDR3 protein is CASSHYTDRSTYEQYF. CDR3 DNA: TGTGCCAGCAGCCACTATACCGACAGATCTACCTACGAGCAGTACTTC.

DNA of the CDR3: TGTGCCAGCACTCCTAGAGGGGGACTAGCGGGCTCCTACGAGCAGTACTTC. It codes for CASTPRGGLAGSYEQYF. V is TRBV7-2 and J is TRBJ2-7; 12 nucleotides agree with TRBD2. Germline CDR1 is SGHTA and CDR2 is FQGNSA. Germline trimming cut 7 bases from V and 0 bases from J; bases unmatched to any gene: 10. The CDR3 is 17 amino acids.

V and J are TRBV6-5 and TRBJ2-7; D is possibly TRBD1 (6 bases). There are 14 residues in the CDR3. Trimming shortened V by 6 bases and J by 4 bases, and 16 bases separated the two germline ends. Germline loops: CDR1 MNHEY, CDR2 SVGAGI. CDR3 region: CASRDQGSGYEQYF. The CDR3 DNA is TGTGCCAGCAGGGACCAGGGGAGCGGATACGAGCAGTACTTC.

The CDR3: CASSWDSSYNEQFF. In DNA form, the CDR3 reads TGTGCCAGCAGCTGGGACAGCTCCTACAATGAGCAGTTCTTC. The chain combines TRBV7-9 with TRBJ2-1; 7 bases match TRBD1. CDR3 size: 14 residues. Germline-derived CDR1 and CDR2 are SEHNR and FQNEAQ (reference sequence). With V trimmed by 4 bases and J by 0 bases, 0 bases remained unmatched. Full variable domain (outside the CDR3, taken from reference TRBV7-9 and TRBJ2-1): DTGVSQNPRHKITKRGQNVTFRCDPISEHNRLYWYRQTLGQGPEFLTYFQNEAQLEKSRLLSDRFSAERPKGSFSTLEIQRTEQGDSAMYLCASSWDSSYNEQFFGPGTRLTVL.

J is TRBJ1-1 and V is TRBV25-1; no firm D call. The CDR3 consists of 12 residues. V was trimmed by 3 bases and J by 2 bases, leaving 4 bases between them. Germline-derived CDR1 and CDR2 are MGHDK and SYGVNS. The CDR3 spells CASSDTNTEAFF. In nucleotides, the CDR3 is TGTGCCAGCAGTGATACTAACACTGAAGCTTTCTTT. Supplemented by reference TRBV25-1 and TRBJ1-1, the full variable domain reads EADIYQTPRYLVIGTGKKITLECSQTMGHDKMYWYQQDPGMELHLIHYSYGVNSTEKGDLSSESTVSRIRTEHFPLTLESARPSHTSQYLCASSDTNTEAFFGQGTRLTVV.

V and J are TRBV28 and TRBJ1-2; maybe TRBD1 (5 bases). This CDR3 region has 12 residues. In germline, CDR1 is MDHEN, CDR2 SYDVKM. The germline V and J ends were trimmed by 3 bases and 8 bases, with 10 bases remaining between them. CDR3 sequence: CASSFVGRGYTF. The CDR3 bases are TGTGCCAGCAGTTTCGTGGGGCGAGGCTACACCTTC.

In DNA form, the CDR3 reads TGTGCCAGCAGCTTACGTCGAGAGGAGACCCAGTACTTC. This translates into CASSLRREETQYF. The chain is built from TRBV7-2 and TRBJ2-5; no clear D. This CDR3 comprises 13 residues. Germline-derived CDR1 and CDR2 are SGHTA and FQGNSA. With 2 bases removed from V and 5 bases from J, the gap between germline ends came to 9 bases.

The chain uses TRBV10-3 and TRBJ1-1; D is perhaps TRBD1 (5 bases). V was pared by 3 bases and J by 4 bases, with 6 bases between. The CDR3 extends over 12 amino acids. Germline CDR1 and CDR2: ENHRY and SYGVKD. The CDR3 protein is CAISETGTEAFF. The DNA of the CDR3 is TGTGCCATCAGTGAAACAGGCACTGAAGCTTTCTTT.